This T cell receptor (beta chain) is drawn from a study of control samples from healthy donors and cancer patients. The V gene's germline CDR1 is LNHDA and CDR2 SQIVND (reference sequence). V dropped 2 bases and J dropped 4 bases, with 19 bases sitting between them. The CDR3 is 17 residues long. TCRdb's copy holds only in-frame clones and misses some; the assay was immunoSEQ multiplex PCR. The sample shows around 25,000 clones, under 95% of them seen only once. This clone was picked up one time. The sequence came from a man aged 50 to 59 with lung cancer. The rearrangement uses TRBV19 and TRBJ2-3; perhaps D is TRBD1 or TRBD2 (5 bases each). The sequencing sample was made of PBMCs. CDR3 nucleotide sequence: TGTGCCAGTAGTATACGGAGGACAAGGCTATCCGCAGATACGCAGTATTTT. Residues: CASSIRRTRLSADTQYF. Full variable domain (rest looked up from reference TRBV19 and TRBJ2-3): DGGITQSPKYLFRKEGQNVTLSCEQNLNHDAMYWYRQDPGQGLRLIYYSQIVNDFQKGDIAEGYSVSREKKESFPLTVTSAQKNPTAFYLCASSIRRTRLSADTQYFGPGTRLTVL.